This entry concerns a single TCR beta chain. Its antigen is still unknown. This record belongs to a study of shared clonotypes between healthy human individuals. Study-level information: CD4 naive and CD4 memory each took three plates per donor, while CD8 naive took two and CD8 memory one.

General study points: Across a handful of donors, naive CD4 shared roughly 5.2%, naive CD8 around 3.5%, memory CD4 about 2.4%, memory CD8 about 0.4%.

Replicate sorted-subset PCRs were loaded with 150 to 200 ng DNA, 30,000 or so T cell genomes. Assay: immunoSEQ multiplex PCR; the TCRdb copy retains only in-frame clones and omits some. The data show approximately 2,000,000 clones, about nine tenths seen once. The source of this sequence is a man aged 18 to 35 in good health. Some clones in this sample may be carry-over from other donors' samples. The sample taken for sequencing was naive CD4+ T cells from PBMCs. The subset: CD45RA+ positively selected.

The DNA for the CDR3 is TGTGCCATCAGTGGGACAGGTGAAGAGACCCAGTACTTC. It is translated as CAISGTGEETQYF. This chain connects TRBV10-3 to TRBJ2-5; 7 bases map to TRBD1. CDR1 is ENHRY and CDR2 is SYGVKD in the germline V gene. The junction had 2 bases not matched to a gene; V was cut back by 4 bases and J by 3 bases. The CDR3 is 13 amino acids.